This T cell receptor beta chain stems from a study of blood T cell repertoires in COVID-19. In the study overall: Sites across the United States, Italy and Spain contributed samples from acute and convalescent COVID-19. The analysed material was cDNA or gDNA that came from T cells, B-cell-depleted T cells, or PBMCs.

Authors' analysis steps: Researchers report that nucleated cell counts were estimated from reference gene primer amplification. Libraries were prepared by immunoSEQ multiplex PCR; TCRdb keeps only in-frame clonotypes and omits some of them. Clonal size and the V and J genes are those of that table, whereas D and trimming came from the DNA. Of some 110,000 clones listed, 82% were seen once; the top ten hold roughly 7.7%. Per the germline V gene, CDR1 is MDHEN and CDR2 is SYDVKM. The ends were cut back, 5 bases at V and 7 bases at J, with 24 bases in the middle. The CDR3 is 17 amino acids. The TCR originated in a man between 65 and 80 years old with acute or convalescent COVID-19. This sequence joins TRBV28 and TRBJ1-5, with D uncertain. Input material: peripheral blood. This CDR3 reads CASSPPGVQAVTQPQHF. The CDR3 bases are TGTGCCAGCAGTCCCCCCGGCGTGCAGGCTGTCACGCAGCCCCAGCATTTT.